This section outlines one T cell receptor beta chain sequence together with its context. At one boundary the junction diverges from the germline segment, which might be a read error. The data belong to a study of CD8+CD57+ T cells in acquired aplastic anemia. Patients sequenced had flow cytometry evidence of CD8+CD57+ cell expansion. Genomic DNA was employed as the template in profiling TCR beta VDJ and CDR3. TCRdb reanalysed the reads using MiXCR and keeps one entry per CDR3 protein. This sample has approximately 220,000 distinct CDR3 sequences, with more than 45% found just once. The sequenced material came from sorted CD4+, CD8+, or CD8+CD57+ T cells (not recorded which) from PBMCs. This receptor was taken from a human donor with aplastic anemia.

Here the CDR3 reads CASSFLRAPNTEAFF. The CDR3 DNA is TGTGCCAGCAGCTTCCTCAGAGCCCCGAACACTGAAGCCTTCTTT. The chain joins TRBV7-9 to TRBJ1-1; no clear D gene. CDR1 is SEHNR and CDR2 is FQNEAQ in the germline V gene (reference sequence). CDR3 length: 15 residues.